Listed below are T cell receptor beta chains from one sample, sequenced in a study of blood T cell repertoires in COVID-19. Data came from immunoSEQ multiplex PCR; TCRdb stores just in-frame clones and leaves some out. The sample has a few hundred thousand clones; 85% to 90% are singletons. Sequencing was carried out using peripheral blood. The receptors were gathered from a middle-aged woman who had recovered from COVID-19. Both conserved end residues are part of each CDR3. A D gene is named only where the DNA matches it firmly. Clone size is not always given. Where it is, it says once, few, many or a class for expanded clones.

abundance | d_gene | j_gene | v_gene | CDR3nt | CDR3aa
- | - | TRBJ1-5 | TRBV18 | TGTGCCAGCTCAGCCGGGGGGGGCGAGAGGGCCCAGCATTTT | CASSAGGGERAQHF
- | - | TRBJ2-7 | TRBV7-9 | TGTGCCAGCAGCTTACTTTACACGTACGAGCAGTACTTC | CASSLLYTYEQYF
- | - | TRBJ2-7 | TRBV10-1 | TGCGCCAGCAGTGAGTCGGTACGGGGATACTTCTACGAGCAGTACTTC | CASSESVRGYFYEQYF
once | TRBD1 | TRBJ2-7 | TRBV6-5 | TGTGCCAGCAGTAGCGGATCCGGGACAGGGGACGAGCAGTACTTC | CASSSGSGTGDEQYF
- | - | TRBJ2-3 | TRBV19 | TGTGCCAGTAAGTCTGGGAGTAGCACAGATACGCAGTATTTT | CASKSGSSTDTQYF
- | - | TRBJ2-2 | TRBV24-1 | TGTGCCACCAGTGATTCAGGGATAACCGGGGAGCTGTTTTTT | CATSDSGITGELFF
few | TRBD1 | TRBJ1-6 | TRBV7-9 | TGTGCCAGCAGCCCCCGCGGGACAGGGGGATCACCCCTCCACTTT | CASSPRGTGGSPLHF
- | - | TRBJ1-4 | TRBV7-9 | TGTGCCAGCAGCCCGACCTTGGGGCCTAATGAAAAACTGTTTTTT | CASSPTLGPNEKLFF
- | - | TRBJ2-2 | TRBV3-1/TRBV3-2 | TGTGCCAGCAGCCAAGTTAGGGGCACCGGGGAGCTGTTTTTT | CASSQVRGTGELFF
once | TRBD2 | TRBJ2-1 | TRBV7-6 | TGTGCCAGCAGCTTAGTTCCAGCGGGAGCGGAGCAGTTCTTC | CASSLVPAGAEQFF
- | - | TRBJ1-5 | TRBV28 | TGTGCAACCAACGGGGGGGGCCGCAATCAGCCCCAGCATTTT | CATNGGGRNQPQHF
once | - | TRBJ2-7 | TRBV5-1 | TGCGCCAGCAGCTTGAGAGGTTACGAGCAGTACTTC | CASSLRGYEQYF
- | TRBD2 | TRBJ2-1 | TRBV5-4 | TGTGCCAGCAGCTCCGGGACTAGCGGAACCTACAATGAGCAGTTCTTC | CASSSGTSGTYNEQFF
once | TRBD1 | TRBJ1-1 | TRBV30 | TGTGCCTGGAGTTCTCACAGGGGCACTGAAGCTTTCTTT | CAWSSHRGTEAFF
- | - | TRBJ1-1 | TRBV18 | TGTGCCAGCTCACCCAGGAACGAGGGTAACACTGAAGCTTTCTTT | CASSPRNEGNTEAFF
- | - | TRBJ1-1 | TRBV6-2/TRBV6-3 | TGTGCCAGCAGTTACTCGTGGCAGTGGAACACTGAAGCTTTCTTT | CASSYSWQWNTEAFF
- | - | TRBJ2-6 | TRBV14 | TGTGCCAGCAGCCCCCGTGGCGGGATTGGGGCCAACGTCCTGACTTTC | CASSPRGGIGANVLTF
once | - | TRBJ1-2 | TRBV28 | TGTGCCAGCAGTTTCAGTCAGGGCTACTATGGCTACACCTTC | CASSFSQGYYGYTF
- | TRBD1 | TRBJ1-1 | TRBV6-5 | TGTGCCAGCAGCGACAGGGGAAACACTGAAGCTTTCTTT | CASSDRGNTEAFF
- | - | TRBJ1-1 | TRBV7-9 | TGTGCCAGCAGCGTCAGGGATGGTGAAGCTTTCTTT | CASSVRDGEAFF